A single T cell receptor beta chain is shown here with its context. Its antigen is as yet unknown. The repertoire was sequenced with immunoSEQ multiplex PCR; TCRdb's copy has only in-frame clones and lacks some. In the table there are approximately 1,000,000 clones, approximately 80% of which are singletons. This record belongs to a study of shared clonotypes between healthy human individuals. General study results and limits: For sorted subsets, rarefaction showed incomplete sequencing despite large depth.

The germline V gene encodes CDR1 MDHEN and CDR2 SYDVKM. The ends were cut back, 2 bases at V and 4 bases at J, with 18 bases in the middle. This CDR3 comprises 16 residues. This TCR came from a man younger than 35 in good health. Some clones in this sample may be carry-over from other donors' samples. Sequencing was done on a sample of memory CD4+ T cells from PBMCs. This sample's subset: CD45RA-negative fraction. This chain connects TRBV28 to TRBJ2-7; weak D call: TRBD2 (6 bases). CDR3 coding DNA: TGTGCCAGCAGTTTAGGTTCGGCGGGGATGGGATACGAGCAGTACTTC. Translation: CASSLGSAGMGYEQYF.